This entry features one TCR beta chain sequence. The antigen is unknown. This entry is derived from a study of shared clonotypes between healthy human individuals. About the study: Donors were a couple of women and a few men aged 18 to 49. Study results and caveats: Sorted-subset sequencing was shown by rarefaction to be incomplete despite large depth. Having only a few donors restricted how much genetic and exposure-history diversity was captured. Blood was the sole source, and tissue repertoires probably differ.

Using immunoSEQ multiplex PCR, the repertoire was profiled, and TCRdb retains in-frame clones only, with some absent. The repertoire holds about 2.4 million clones, with 93% as singletons. The ends were cut back, 2 bases at V and 0 bases at J, with 11 bases in the middle. The CDR3 consists of 15 residues. Germline assignment: CDR1 SGHRS and CDR2 YFSETQ. The clonotype was recovered from a man younger than 35 in good health. Some clones in this sample may be carry-over from other donors' samples. The sample consisted of naive CD4+ T cells from PBMCs. Subset of the sample: CD45RA+ positively selected. This rearrangement joins TRBV5-1 to TRBJ1-1; no reliable D call. The DNA for the CDR3 is TGCGCCAGCAGCTTTGGCGCCCGTCTGAACACTGAAGCTTTCTTT. Amino acids: CASSFGARLNTEAFF.